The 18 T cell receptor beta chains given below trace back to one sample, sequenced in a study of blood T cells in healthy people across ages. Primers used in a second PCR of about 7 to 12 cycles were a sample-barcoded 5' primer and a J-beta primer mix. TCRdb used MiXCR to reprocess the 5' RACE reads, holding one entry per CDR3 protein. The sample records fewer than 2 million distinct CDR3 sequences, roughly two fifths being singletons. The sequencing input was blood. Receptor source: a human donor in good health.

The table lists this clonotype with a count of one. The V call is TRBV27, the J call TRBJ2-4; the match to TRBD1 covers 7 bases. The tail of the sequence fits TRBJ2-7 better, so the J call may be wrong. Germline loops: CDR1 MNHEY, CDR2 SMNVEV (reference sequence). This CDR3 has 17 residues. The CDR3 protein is CASSPTYVGGLTYEQYF. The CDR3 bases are TGTGCCAGCAGTCCAACCTATGTAGGGGGCCTTACCTACGAGCAGTACTTC.

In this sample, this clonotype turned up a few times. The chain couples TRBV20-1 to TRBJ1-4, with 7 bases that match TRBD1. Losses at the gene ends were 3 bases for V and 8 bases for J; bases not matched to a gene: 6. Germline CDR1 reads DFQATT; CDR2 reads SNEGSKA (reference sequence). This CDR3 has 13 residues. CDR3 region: CSASTGVGEKLFF. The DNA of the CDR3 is TGCAGTGCTAGTACAGGGGTGGGGGAAAAACTGTTTTTT.

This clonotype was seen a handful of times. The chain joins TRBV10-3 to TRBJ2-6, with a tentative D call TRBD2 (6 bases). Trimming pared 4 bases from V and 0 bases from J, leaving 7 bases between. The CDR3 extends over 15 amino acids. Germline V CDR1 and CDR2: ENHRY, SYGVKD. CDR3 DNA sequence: TGTGCCATCAGTGCGGGAGACTCTGGGGCCAACGTCCTGACTTTC. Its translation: CAISAGDSGANVLTF.

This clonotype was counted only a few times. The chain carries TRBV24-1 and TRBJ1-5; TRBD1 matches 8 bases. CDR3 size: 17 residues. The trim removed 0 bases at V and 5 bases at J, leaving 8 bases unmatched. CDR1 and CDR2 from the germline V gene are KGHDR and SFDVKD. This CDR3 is CATSDLGRGHLDQPQHF. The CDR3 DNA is TGTGCCACCAGTGATTTGGGCAGGGGGCACCTTGATCAGCCCCAGCATTTT.

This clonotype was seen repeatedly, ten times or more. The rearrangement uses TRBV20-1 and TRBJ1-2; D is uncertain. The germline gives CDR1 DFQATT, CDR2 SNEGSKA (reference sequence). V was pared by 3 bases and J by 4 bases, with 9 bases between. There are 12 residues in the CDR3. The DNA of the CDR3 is TGCAGTGCTAGTACCAGGTCCTATGGCTACACCTTC. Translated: CSASTRSYGYTF.

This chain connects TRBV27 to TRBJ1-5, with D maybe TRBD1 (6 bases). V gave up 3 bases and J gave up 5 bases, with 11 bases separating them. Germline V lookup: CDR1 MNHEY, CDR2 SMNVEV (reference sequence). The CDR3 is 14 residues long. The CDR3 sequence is CASSFMEGDQPQHF. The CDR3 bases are TGTGCCAGCAGTTTCATGGAGGGGGATCAGCCCCAGCATTTT.

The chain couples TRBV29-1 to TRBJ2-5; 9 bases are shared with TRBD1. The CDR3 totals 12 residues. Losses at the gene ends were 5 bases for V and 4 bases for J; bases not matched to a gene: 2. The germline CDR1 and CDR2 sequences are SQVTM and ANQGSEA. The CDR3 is CSVWDRVETQYF. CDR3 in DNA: TGCAGCGTTTGGGACAGGGTAGAGACCCAGTACTTC. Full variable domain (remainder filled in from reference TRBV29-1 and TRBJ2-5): SAVISQKPSRDICQRGTSLTIQCQVDSQVTMMFWYRQQPGQSLTLIATANQGSEATYESGFVIDKFPISRPNLTFSTLTVSNMSPEDSSIYLCSVWDRVETQYFGPGTRLLVL.

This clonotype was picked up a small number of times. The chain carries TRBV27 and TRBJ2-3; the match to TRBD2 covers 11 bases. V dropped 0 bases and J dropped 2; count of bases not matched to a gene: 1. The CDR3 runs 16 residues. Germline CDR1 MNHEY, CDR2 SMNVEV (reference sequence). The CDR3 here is CASSLSTSGDTDTQYF. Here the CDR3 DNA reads TGTGCCAGCAGTTTATCGACTAGCGGGGACACAGATACGCAGTATTTT.

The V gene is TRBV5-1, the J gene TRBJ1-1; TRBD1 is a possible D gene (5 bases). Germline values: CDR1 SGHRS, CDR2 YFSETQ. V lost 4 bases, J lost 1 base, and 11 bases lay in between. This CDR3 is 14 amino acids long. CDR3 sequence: CASSGGEGNTEAFF. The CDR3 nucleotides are TGCGCCAGCAGCGGGGGTGAAGGGAACACTGAAGCTTTCTTT.

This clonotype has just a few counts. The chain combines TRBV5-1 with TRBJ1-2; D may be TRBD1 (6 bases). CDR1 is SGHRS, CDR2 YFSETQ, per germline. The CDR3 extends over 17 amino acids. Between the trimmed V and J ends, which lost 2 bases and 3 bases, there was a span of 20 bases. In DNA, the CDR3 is TGCGCCAGCAGCTTTCCGACAGGACTCGGACGTGACTATGGCTACACCTTC. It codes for CASSFPTGLGRDYGYTF.

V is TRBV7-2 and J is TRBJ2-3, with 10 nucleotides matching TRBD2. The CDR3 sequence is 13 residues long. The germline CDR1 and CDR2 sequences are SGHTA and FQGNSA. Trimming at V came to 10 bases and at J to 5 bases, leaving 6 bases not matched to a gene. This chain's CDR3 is CATGASGGDTQYF. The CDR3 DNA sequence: TGTGCCACGGGGGCTAGCGGGGGAGATACGCAGTATTTT.

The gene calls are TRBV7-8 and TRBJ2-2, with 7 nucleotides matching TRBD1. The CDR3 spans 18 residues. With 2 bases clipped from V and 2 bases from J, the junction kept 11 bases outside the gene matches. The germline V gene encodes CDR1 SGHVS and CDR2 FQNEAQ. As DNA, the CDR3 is TGTGCCAGCAGCTTATTTCGAAGGGGACAGCATAACACCGGGGAGCTGTTTTTT. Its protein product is CASSLFRRGQHNTGELFF. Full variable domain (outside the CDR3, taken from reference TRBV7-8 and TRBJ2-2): GAGVSQSPRYKVAKRGQDVALRCDPISGHVSLFWYQQALGQGPEFLTYFQNEAQLDKSGLPSDRFFAERPEGSVSTLKIQRTQQEDSAVYLCASSLFRRGQHNTGELFFGEGSRLTVL.

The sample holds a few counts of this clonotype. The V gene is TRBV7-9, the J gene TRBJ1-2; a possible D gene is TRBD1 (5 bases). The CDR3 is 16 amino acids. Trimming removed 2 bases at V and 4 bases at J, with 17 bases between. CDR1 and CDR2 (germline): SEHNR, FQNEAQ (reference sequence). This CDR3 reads CASSLPGPQSGYGYTF. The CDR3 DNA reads TGTGCCAGCAGCTTACCGGGACCCCAAAGCGGCTATGGCTACACCTTC.

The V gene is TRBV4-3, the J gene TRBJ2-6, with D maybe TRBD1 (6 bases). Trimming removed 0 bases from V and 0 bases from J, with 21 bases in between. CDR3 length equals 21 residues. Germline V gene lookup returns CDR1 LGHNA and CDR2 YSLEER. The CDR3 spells CASSQDAHPPGQASGANVLTF. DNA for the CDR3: TGCGCCAGCAGCCAAGATGCCCATCCCCCGGGACAAGCCTCTGGGGCCAACGTCCTGACTTTC.

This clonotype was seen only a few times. Written as DNA, the CDR3 is TGTGCCAGCAGTTACTTAAGGAAGGAGACCCAGTACTTC. Protein sequence: CASSYLRKETQYF. The genes are TRBV6-2 or TRBV6-3 and TRBJ2-5; no reliable D call. The CDR3 contains 13 residues. V dropped 1 base and J dropped 5 bases, with 8 bases sitting between them. CDR1 and CDR2 (germline): MNHEY, SVGEGT.

The CDR3 sequence is CASSVFSQGARYGYTF. CDR3 DNA sequence: TGTGCCAGTAGTGTCTTCTCACAGGGGGCGAGGTATGGCTACACCTTC. V gene TRBV19 combines with J gene TRBJ1-2, with TRBD1 matching over 9 bases. The length of the CDR3 is 16 residues. After removal of 5 bases from V and 5 bases from J, the junction contained 12 bases not matched to a gene. Germline CDR1 LNHDA, CDR2 SQIVND (reference sequence).

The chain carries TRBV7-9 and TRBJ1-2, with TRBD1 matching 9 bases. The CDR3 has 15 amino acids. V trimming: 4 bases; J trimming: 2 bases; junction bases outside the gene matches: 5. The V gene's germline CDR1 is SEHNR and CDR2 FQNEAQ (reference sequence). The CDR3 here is CASSSDGTGNYGYTF. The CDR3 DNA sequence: TGTGCCAGCAGCTCCGACGGGACAGGGAACTATGGCTACACCTTC.

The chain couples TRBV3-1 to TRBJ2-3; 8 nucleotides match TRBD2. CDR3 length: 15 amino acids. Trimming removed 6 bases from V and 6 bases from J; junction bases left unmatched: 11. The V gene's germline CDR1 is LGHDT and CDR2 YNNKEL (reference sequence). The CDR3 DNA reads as TGTGCCAGCAGTAAAGCGGGGGCCATTGGGGATACGCAGTATTTT. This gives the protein CASSKAGAIGDTQYF.